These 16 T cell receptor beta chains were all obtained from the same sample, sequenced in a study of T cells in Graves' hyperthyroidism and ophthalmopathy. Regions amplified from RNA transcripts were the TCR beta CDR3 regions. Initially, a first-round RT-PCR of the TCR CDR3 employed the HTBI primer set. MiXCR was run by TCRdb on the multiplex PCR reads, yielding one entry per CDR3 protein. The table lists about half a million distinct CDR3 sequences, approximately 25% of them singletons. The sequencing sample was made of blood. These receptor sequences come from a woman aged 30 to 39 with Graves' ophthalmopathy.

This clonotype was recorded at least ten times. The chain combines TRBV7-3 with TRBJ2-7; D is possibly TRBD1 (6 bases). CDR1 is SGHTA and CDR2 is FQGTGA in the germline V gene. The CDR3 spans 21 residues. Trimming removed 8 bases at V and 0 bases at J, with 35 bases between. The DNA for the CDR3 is TGTGCCAGCCCACCGACGGGCCTTACAACGGATGGACAGCCTAGCTCCTACGAGCAGTACTTC. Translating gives CASPPTGLTTDGQPSSYEQYF.

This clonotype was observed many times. CDR3 sequence: CASSSQGVYYGYTF. Here the CDR3 DNA reads TGTGCCAGCAGCTCACAGGGGGTGTATTATGGCTACACCTTC. The chain links TRBV11-2 to TRBJ1-2; 8 bases match TRBD1. After removal of 4 bases from V and 5 bases from J, the junction contained 6 bases not matched to a gene. The germline gives CDR1 SGHAT, CDR2 FQNNGV. The CDR3 has 14 residues.

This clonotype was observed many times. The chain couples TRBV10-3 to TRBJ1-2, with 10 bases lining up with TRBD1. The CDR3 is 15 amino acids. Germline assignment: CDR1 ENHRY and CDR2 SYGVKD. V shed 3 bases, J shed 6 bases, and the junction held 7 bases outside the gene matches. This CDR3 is CAISDGWDRGNGYTF. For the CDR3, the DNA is TGTGCCATCAGTGATGGTTGGGACAGGGGAAATGGCTACACCTTC.

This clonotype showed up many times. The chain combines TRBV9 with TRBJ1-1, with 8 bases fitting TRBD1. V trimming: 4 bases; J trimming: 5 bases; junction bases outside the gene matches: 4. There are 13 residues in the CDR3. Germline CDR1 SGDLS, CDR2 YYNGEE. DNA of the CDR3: TGTGCCAGCAGCCCCCGGACAGGGACTGAAGCTTTCTTT. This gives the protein CASSPRTGTEAFF.

CDR3 protein: CASSLVTGSGYGYTF. CDR3 in DNA: TGTGCCAGCAGCTTGGTAACAGGGAGCGGCTATGGCTACACCTTC. The chain is built from TRBV5-4 and TRBJ1-2, with D possibly being TRBD1 (6 bases). V shed 0 bases and J shed 4 bases, with 13 bases lying between them. Looked up from germline, CDR1 is SGHNT and CDR2 is YYREEE (reference sequence). This CDR3 contains 15 residues.

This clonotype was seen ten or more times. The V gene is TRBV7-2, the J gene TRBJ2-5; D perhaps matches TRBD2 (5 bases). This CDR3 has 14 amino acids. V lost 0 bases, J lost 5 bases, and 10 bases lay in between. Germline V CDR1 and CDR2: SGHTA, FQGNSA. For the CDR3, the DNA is TGTGCCAGCAGCTTAGCGGCCCGAGGGGAGACCCAGTACTTC. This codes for CASSLAARGETQYF.

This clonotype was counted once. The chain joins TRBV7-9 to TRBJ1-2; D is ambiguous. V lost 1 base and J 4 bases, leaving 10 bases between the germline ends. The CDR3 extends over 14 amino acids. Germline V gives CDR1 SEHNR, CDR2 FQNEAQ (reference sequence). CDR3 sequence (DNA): TGTGCCAGCAGCTTAGATTTTACGGGCTATGGCTACACCTTC. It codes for CASSLDFTGYGYTF.

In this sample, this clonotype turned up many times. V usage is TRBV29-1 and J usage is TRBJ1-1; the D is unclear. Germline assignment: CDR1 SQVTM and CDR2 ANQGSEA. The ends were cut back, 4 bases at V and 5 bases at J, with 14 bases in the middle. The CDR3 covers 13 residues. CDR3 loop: CSVGKTSRTEAFF. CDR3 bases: TGCAGCGTTGGTAAGACCTCCAGGACTGAAGCTTTCTTT.

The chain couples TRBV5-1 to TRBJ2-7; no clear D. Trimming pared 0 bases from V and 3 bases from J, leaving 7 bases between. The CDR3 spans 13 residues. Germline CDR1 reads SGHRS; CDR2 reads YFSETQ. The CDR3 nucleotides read TGCGCCAGCAGCTTGGAGGAGAACTACGAGCAGTACTTC. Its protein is CASSLEENYEQYF. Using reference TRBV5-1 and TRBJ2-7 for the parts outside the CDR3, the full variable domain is KAGVTQTPRYLIKTRGQQVTLSCSPISGHRSVSWYQQTPGQGLQFLFEYFSETQRNKGNFPGRFSGRQFSNSRSEMNVSTLELGDSALYLCASSLEENYEQYFGPGTRLTVT.

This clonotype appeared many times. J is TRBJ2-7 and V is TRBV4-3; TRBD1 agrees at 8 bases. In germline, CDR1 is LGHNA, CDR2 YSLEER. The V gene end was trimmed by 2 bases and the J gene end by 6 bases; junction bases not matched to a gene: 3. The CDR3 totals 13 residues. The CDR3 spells CASSQPDRGEQYF. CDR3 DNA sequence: TGCGCCAGCAGCCAACCAGACAGGGGCGAGCAGTACTTC.

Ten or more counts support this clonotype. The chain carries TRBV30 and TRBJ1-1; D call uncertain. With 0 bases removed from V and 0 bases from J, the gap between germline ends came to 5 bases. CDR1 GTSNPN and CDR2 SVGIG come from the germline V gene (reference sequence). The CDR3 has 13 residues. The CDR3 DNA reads TGTGCCTGGAGTGTATGGGTGAACACTGAAGCTTTCTTT. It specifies CAWSVWVNTEAFF.

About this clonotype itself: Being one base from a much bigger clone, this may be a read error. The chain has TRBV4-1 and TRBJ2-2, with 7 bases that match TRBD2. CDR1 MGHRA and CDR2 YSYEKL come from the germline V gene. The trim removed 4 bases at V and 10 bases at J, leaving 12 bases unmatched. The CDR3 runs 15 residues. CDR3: CASSPYERGAVELFF. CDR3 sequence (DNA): TGCGCCAGCAGCCCCTATGAGCGGGGTGCCGTGGAGCTGTTTTTT.

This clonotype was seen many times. In DNA form, the CDR3 reads TGTGCCACCAGCCTCGAGCGGTACTACGAGCAGTACTTC. Encoded protein: CATSLERYYEQYF. This chain uses TRBV15 with TRBJ2-7; TRBD2 might be the D (5 bases). The CDR3 loop spans 13 amino acids. Germline CDR1 and CDR2: LNHNV and YYDKDF (reference sequence). V dropped 5 bases and J dropped 3 bases, with 11 bases sitting between them.

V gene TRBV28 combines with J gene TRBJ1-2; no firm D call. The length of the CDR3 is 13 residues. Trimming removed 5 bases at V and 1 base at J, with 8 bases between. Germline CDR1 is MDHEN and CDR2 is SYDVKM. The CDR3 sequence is CASSPRNNYGYTF. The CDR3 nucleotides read TGTGCCAGCAGTCCTCGGAATAACTATGGCTACACCTTC.

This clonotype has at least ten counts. The CDR3 DNA reads as TGTGCCAGCAGCTTAGTTCCGTTTCGGGGCGATACTGAAGCTTTCTTT. This encodes CASSLVPFRGDTEAFF. V usage is TRBV11-2 and J usage is TRBJ1-1; D is possibly TRBD1 (5 bases). Germline V gene lookup returns CDR1 SGHAT and CDR2 FQNNGV. CDR3 size: 16 residues. Trimming shortened V by 1 base and J by 5 bases, and 17 bases separated the two germline ends.

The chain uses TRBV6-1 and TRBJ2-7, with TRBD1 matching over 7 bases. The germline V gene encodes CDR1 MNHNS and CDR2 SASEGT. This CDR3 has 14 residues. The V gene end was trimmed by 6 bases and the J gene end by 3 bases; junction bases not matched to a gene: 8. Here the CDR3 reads CASSLKNRGYEQYF. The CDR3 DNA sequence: TGTGCCAGCAGCCTTAAAAACAGGGGCTACGAGCAGTACTTC.